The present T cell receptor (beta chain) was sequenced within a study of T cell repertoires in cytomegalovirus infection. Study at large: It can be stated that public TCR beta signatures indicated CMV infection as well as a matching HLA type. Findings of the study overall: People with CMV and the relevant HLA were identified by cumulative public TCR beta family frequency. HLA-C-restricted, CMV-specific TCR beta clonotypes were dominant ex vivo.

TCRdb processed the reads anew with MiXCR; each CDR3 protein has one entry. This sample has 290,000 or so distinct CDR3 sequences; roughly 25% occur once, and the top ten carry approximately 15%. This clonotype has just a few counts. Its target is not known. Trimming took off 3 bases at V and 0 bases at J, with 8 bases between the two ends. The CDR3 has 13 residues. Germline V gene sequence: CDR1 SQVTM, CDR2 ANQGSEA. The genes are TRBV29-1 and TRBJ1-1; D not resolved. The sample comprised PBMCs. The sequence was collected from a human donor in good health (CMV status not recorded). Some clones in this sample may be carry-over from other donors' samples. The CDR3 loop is CSVDRGLNTEAFF. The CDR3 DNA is TGCAGCGTTGACCGCGGGCTGAACACTGAAGCTTTCTTT. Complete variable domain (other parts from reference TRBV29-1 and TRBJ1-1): SAVISQKPSRDICQRGTSLTIQCQVDSQVTMMFWYRQQPGQSLTLIATANQGSEATYESGFVIDKFPISRPNLTFSTLTVSNMSPEDSSIYLCSVDRGLNTEAFFGQGTRLTVV.